A selection of T cell receptor beta chains follows, all from one sample in a study of sequential checkpoint blockade in melanoma. The data were produced by immunoSEQ multiplex PCR, yet TCRdb's version contains in-frame clones alone and is incomplete. The sample records around 30,000 clones, about four fifths being singletons. This specimen was CD8+ T cells sorted from blood (inferred from file names), taken from a patient given nivolumab and ipilimumab in sequence. These receptor sequences come from a human donor with melanoma. The CDR3 runs from the conserved cysteine through the conserved F or W. D genes are given only for firm matches. Only part of the rows carry a size: once, few, many, or a class if the clone is expanded.

v_call	d_call	j_call	clone_size	cdr3_nt	cdr3_aa
TRBV9	NA	TRBJ2-1	NA	TGTGCCAGCAGCGTAGGGTACCAAGATAGCTACTACAATGAGCAGTTCTTC	CASSVGYQDSYYNEQFF
TRBV10-3	TRBD2	TRBJ2-1	once	TGTGCCATCAGTGACCTCCTCCGGACTAGCGGGACCCCCTACAATGAGCAGTTCTTC	CAISDLLRTSGTPYNEQFF
TRBV7-3	NA	TRBJ1-1	NA	TGTGCCAGCAGCCCTACACCCCGGGGGAACACTGAAGCTTTCTTT	CASSPTPRGNTEAFF
TRBV27	TRBD1	TRBJ2-7	NA	TGTGCCAGCAGCTTGGGACAGTACTACGAGCAGTACTTC	CASSLGQYYEQYF
TRBV5-1	TRBD2	TRBJ2-5	NA	TGCGCCAGCAGCCCCCCCGGACTAGCGGGAGGAAGTGAGCAGTACTTC	CASSPPGLAGGSEQYF
TRBV5-1	NA	TRBJ2-7	NA	TGCGCCAGCAGCTTGGATCAGGGAATTTCCTACGAGCAGTACTTC	CASSLDQGISYEQYF
TRBV19	TRBD2	TRBJ2-1	NA	TGTGCCAGTAGTACACTAGCGGGAGGGAGCAATGAGCAGTTCTTC	CASSTLAGGSNEQFF
TRBV6-5	NA	TRBJ2-2	NA	TGTGCCAGCTCCGAGGAAACAGGGCTGACCGGGGAGCTGTTTTTT	CASSEETGLTGELFF
TRBV5-6	NA	TRBJ1-6	NA	TGTGCCAGCAGCTACGGACAGTATTCACCCCTCCACTTT	CASSYGQYSPLHF
TRBV6-5	NA	TRBJ1-1	once	TGTGCCAGCAGTTACTCCAGTGGGGCAACTGAAGCTTTCTTT	CASSYSSGATEAFF
TRBV19	TRBD1	TRBJ2-2	NA	TGTGCCAGTAGTATAGCCTCGTTGGGACAGTGGGAGCTGTTTTTT	CASSIASLGQWELFF
TRBV9	TRBD1	TRBJ1-1	NA	TGTGCCAGCAGCGTAGCAGGGGGCGGAAGGAACACTGAAGCTTTCTTT	CASSVAGGGRNTEAFF
TRBV9	TRBD1	TRBJ1-2	NA	TGTGCCAGCAGCGGAGTGGGGGTGGACAGGGGGCGAGTTGGCTACACCTTC	CASSGVGVDRGRVGYTF
TRBV7-6	NA	TRBJ1-2	NA	TGTGCCAGCAGCCTGGAGGGGGGGTTAGGCGGCTACACCTTC	CASSLEGGLGGYTF
TRBV19	NA	TRBJ2-3	NA	TGTGCCAGTAGTATCGGGGATCAGGAGACTGTGGATACGCAGTATTTT	CASSIGDQETVDTQYF
TRBV28	NA	TRBJ2-3	NA	TGTGCCAGCAGTTTTTCACAGGGATCAGATACGCAGTATTTT	CASSFSQGSDTQYF
TRBV9	TRBD2	TRBJ2-7	once	TGTGCCAGCAGCGTAGCCCGGACTAGTTCCGAGCAGTACTTC	CASSVARTSSEQYF
TRBV5-6	NA	TRBJ2-7	NA	TGTGCCAGCAGCCCCCTTAACAGCCCTTACGAGCAGTACTTC	CASSPLNSPYEQYF
TRBV6-5	NA	TRBJ2-7	NA	TGTGCCAGCAGCGGGGGCTACGAGCAGTACTTC	CASSGGYEQYF
TRBV30	TRBD1	TRBJ2-1	NA	TGTGCCTGGAGTGTAACAGGGGACAATGAGCAGTTCTTC	CAWSVTGDNEQFF
TRBV5-6	TRBD1	TRBJ2-5	NA	TGTGCCAGCAGCCTGGGGACAGGAGAAGAGACCCAGTACTTC	CASSLGTGEETQYF
TRBV5-4	TRBD2	TRBJ2-7	once	TGTGCCAGCAGCTTTCGGGGGGGGTTCTCCTACGAGCAGTACTTC	CASSFRGGFSYEQYF
TRBV5-1	TRBD2	TRBJ2-3	once	TGCGCCAGCAGCTTTAGCGGGAACGTGCCAGATACGCAGTATTTT	CASSFSGNVPDTQYF
TRBV10-1	TRBD2	TRBJ2-2	NA	TGCGCCAGCAGCGAGCGGGAGAATAACACCGGGGAGCTGTTTTTT	CASSERENNTGELFF
TRBV6-6	TRBD1	TRBJ1-3	NA	TGTGCCAGCAGGCCAGGACAGGGAATAATTGGAAACACCATATATTTT	CASRPGQGIIGNTIYF
TRBV2	TRBD2	TRBJ2-1	NA	TGTGCCAGCCATCCCACTAGCGAGTACAATGAGCAGTTCTTC	CASHPTSEYNEQFF
TRBV29-1	TRBD1	TRBJ1-5	NA	TGCAGCGTAGCTGAAGGGGGCTTTCAGCCCCAGCATTTT	CSVAEGGFQPQHF
TRBV15	TRBD1	TRBJ2-5	NA	TGTGCCACCTCCCTAGGGACAGGACAAGAGACCCAGTACTTC	CATSLGTGQETQYF
TRBV7-8	NA	TRBJ1-2	NA	TGTGCCAGCAGCTCCGGACTGACATCGTATGGCTACACCTTC	CASSSGLTSYGYTF
TRBV30	NA	TRBJ1-1	NA	TGTGCCTGGAGTCCCAGGGGGAACACTGAAGCTTTCTTT	CAWSPRGNTEAFF
TRBV27	NA	TRBJ2-1	NA	TGTGCCAGCAGTCTCGCCCCCACAGGATACAATGAGCAGTTCTTC	CASSLAPTGYNEQFF
TRBV16	TRBD1	TRBJ1-2	NA	TGTGCCAGCAGTCTAGTGGCGGAGTCCAGGGGGCGTGAGGGCTACACCTTC	CASSLVAESRGREGYTF
TRBV5-5	NA	TRBJ1-1	NA	TGTGCCAGCAGGCTGGGGGCCAGGATGAACACTGAAGCTTTCTTT	CASRLGARMNTEAFF
TRBV5-1	TRBD1	TRBJ1-1	NA	TGCGCCAGCAGCTGGGGCCCGGGACAGCCAAGAACTGAAGCTTTCTTT	CASSWGPGQPRTEAFF
TRBV4-3	TRBD1	TRBJ1-2	NA	TGCGCCAGCAGCCATCTTTCAGGGGGAGTCTATGGCTACACCTTC	CASSHLSGGVYGYTF
TRBV6-4	NA	TRBJ1-2	NA	TGTGCCAGCAGTGACTCCCCCGCGAACTATGGCTACACCTTC	CASSDSPANYGYTF
TRBV5-6	NA	TRBJ2-2	NA	TGTGCCAGCAGCTTAACAGTGAACACCGGGGAGCTGTTTTTT	CASSLTVNTGELFF
TRBV10-3	NA	TRBJ2-7	once	TGTGCCAGCAAGGAGGGTTACTCCTACGAGCAGTACTTC	CASKEGYSYEQYF
TRBV7-9	TRBD1	TRBJ2-7	once	TGTGCCAGCAGCACAACCTCGACAGGGGCCTACGAGCAGTACTTC	CASSTTSTGAYEQYF
TRBV2	NA	TRBJ2-7	NA	TGTGCCGCGGGGCGGGGAGAGATAACCTACGAGCAGTACTTC	CAAGRGEITYEQYF
TRBV5-5	NA	TRBJ2-3	medium-sized	TGTGCCAGCAGCGTCAGGGGAATCAGCACAGATACGCAGTATTTT	CASSVRGISTDTQYF
TRBV2	NA	TRBJ1-2	NA	TGTGCCAGCAGTTCCCGACAGGTCTATGGCTACACCTTC	CASSSRQVYGYTF
TRBV4-1	TRBD1	TRBJ2-7	NA	TGCGCCAGCAGCAGCGGAGGACAGGGAACCTACGAGCAGTACTTC	CASSSGGQGTYEQYF
TRBV27	NA	TRBJ1-2	NA	TGTGCCAGCAGTCCCAGTGGCGGGAGAGGGAACTATGGCTACACCTTC	CASSPSGGRGNYGYTF
TRBV7-3	TRBD2	TRBJ2-1	few	TGTGCCAGCAGCTTAAGGTCGGGACTAGCGGGAATCTACAATGAGCAGTTCTTC	CASSLRSGLAGIYNEQFF
TRBV5-5	TRBD1	TRBJ2-7	NA	TGTGCCAGCAGCTTAATGGGACAGCTCTACGAGCAGTACTTC	CASSLMGQLYEQYF
TRBV7-9	NA	TRBJ2-7	NA	TGTGCCAGCAGCTTAGCGGGGGGGCCGTACGAGCAGTACTTC	CASSLAGGPYEQYF
TRBV7-6	TRBD2	TRBJ2-5	NA	TGTGCCAGCAGCTACCGACTAGCGGCTCAAGAGACCCAGTACTTC	CASSYRLAAQETQYF
TRBV5-1	NA	TRBJ2-7	NA	TGCGCCAGCAGCTGGTCCGACTCGTACGAGCAGTACTTC	CASSWSDSYEQYF
TRBV28	TRBD2	TRBJ2-5	NA	TGTGCCAGCAGTTCCTCTGGACTAGCGGGGGGAGAGACCCAGTACTTC	CASSSSGLAGGETQYF
TRBV5-4	TRBD1	TRBJ1-2	NA	TGTGCCAGCAGCCCGGGACAGACACTCTATGGCTACACCTTC	CASSPGQTLYGYTF
TRBV7-9	NA	TRBJ2-7	once	TGTGCCAGCAGCTTAGCAGGGGACTACGAGCAGTACTTC	CASSLAGDYEQYF
TRBV27	NA	TRBJ2-7	NA	TGTACATCCGGAGGGTCAAGCCACTACGAGCAGTACTTC	CTSGGSSHYEQYF
TRBV5-6	NA	TRBJ1-5	NA	TGTGCCAGCAGCTTGTCGGGGGGGGAAGATAGCAATCAGCCCCAGCATTTT	CASSLSGGEDSNQPQHF
TRBV7-9	TRBD1	TRBJ1-1	NA	TGTGCCAGCAGGGGACAGGGACTGAACACTGAAGCTTTCTTT	CASRGQGLNTEAFF